In this sample, the clone carrying this T cell receptor beta chain turned up many times. The antigen remains unidentified. Time point described: longitudinal time-point 1 (baseline). In TCRdb, the 5' RACE reads were re-called with MiXCR into one record per CDR3 protein. The table shows some 37,000 distinct CDR3 sequences, with roughly 3.2% occurring only once. The data stem from a study of neurological immune-mediated disorders. Study results and limitations: HTLV-1-associated myelopathy ranked highest for TCR clonal expansion and multiple sclerosis lowest, beneath healthy controls.

Sequences were obtained from PBMCs. This clonotype originated in a woman in her fifties or sixties with multiple sclerosis.

The CDR3 nucleotides are TGCAGTGCTAGAGGCCTTCGGACGGCCCGAGAGCGCGATACGCAGTATTTT. The encoded protein is CSARGLRTARERDTQYF. The chain couples TRBV20-1 to TRBJ2-3, with D uncertain. CDR1 is DFQATT and CDR2 is SNEGSKA in the germline V gene (reference sequence). Trimming stripped 1 base from V and 6 bases from J, with 23 bases between. The CDR3 length is 17 residues.